The rows below give T cell receptor beta chains drawn from one sample of a study of OX40 agonist ivuxolimab in advanced cancers. The assay was immunoSEQ multiplex PCR, and TCRdb's table has in-frame clones only and misses some. The repertoire holds 60,000 to 70,000 clones, with 85% to 90% as singletons. This sample comprised CD4+ or CD8+ T cells sorted from blood, obtained in a trial of the OX40 agonist ivuxolimab. The source of these receptors is an adult with an advanced solid tumor such as melanoma, head and neck, liver or kidney cancer. The CDR3 runs from the conserved cysteine through the conserved F or W. Each record gives: clone size, D gene, J gene, V gene, CDR3 DNA, CDR3 protein. A D gene is named only where the DNA matches it firmly. The size of a clone is reported for some rows only, either as once, few or many, or as a class for expanded clones.

-	-	TRBJ2-5	TRBV29-1	TGCAGCGTGTTCCTGGGGGGAGAGACCCAGTACTTC	CSVFLGGETQYF
-	-	TRBJ2-5	TRBV6-5	TGTGCCAGCCGCGTTGGCGAGACCCAGTACTTC	CASRVGETQYF
-	-	TRBJ1-2	TRBV30	TGTGCCTGCGGGGGGGGCCAATACGGCTACACCTTC	CACGGGQYGYTF
once	-	TRBJ2-7	TRBV6-1	TGTGCCAGCTTGGCGGATCACTACGAGCAGTACTTC	CASLADHYEQYF
-	-	TRBJ1-2	TRBV7-5	TGTGCCAGAAGCTTAGGGACAGGCATTCCTATAGGGTATGGCTACACCTTC	CARSLGTGIPIGYGYTF
-	-	TRBJ1-5	TRBV19	TGTGCCAGTAGTGGCCCGGGGGGCGCACAGCCCCAGCATTTT	CASSGPGGAQPQHF
-	-	TRBJ1-5	TRBV15	TGTGCCACCAGCAGAGCGGGCTTCGTTAGCAATCAGCCCCAGCATTTT	CATSRAGFVSNQPQHF
-	TRBD1	TRBJ1-1	TRBV18	TGTGCCAGCTCCCTACAGGGGATTGAAGCTTTCTTT	CASSLQGIEAFF
-	-	TRBJ1-5	TRBV18	TGTGCCAGCTCACAAGAGAGGGTTGGCAATCAGCCCCAGCATTTT	CASSQERVGNQPQHF
-	-	TRBJ1-1	TRBV7-6	TGTGCCAGCAGCTTAGTTGGAGGGGTCGCTGAAGCTTTCTTT	CASSLVGGVAEAFF
once	-	TRBJ2-2	TRBV5-5	TGTGCCAGCAACCTTTTGGGGACCGGGGAGCTGTTTTTT	CASNLLGTGELFF
-	-	TRBJ2-7	TRBV28	TGTGCCAGCAGTTTAGTAGGGGTCTCAAGGGAGCAGTACTTC	CASSLVGVSREQYF
-	-	TRBJ2-6	TRBV27	TGTGCCAGCAGTTCTTGGGCTGGGGCCAACGTCCTGACTTTC	CASSSWAGANVLTF
-	TRBD1	TRBJ1-1	TRBV18	TGTGCCAGCTCACTGGACAGGGGGCTGACTGAAGCTTTCTTT	CASSLDRGLTEAFF
once	TRBD1	TRBJ2-3	TRBV25-1	TGTGCCACCGGGACAGAATTTAGCACAGATACGCAGTATTTT	CATGTEFSTDTQYF
-	-	TRBJ2-5	TRBV11-3	TGTGCCAGCAGCTTCGGTGGAGTAGGTGAGACCCAGTACTTC	CASSFGGVGETQYF
-	TRBD2	TRBJ2-4	TRBV6-1	TGTGCCAGCAGTGAAGGGAGCGGGAGAAACATTCAGTACTTC	CASSEGSGRNIQYF
-	-	TRBJ1-3	TRBV7-6	TGTGCCAGCAGCTTACCGACTGGAAACACCATATATTTT	CASSLPTGNTIYF
-	TRBD1	TRBJ1-5	TRBV18	TGTGCCAGCTCACCAGTAGGACAGGGTACCAATCAGCCCCAGCATTTT	CASSPVGQGTNQPQHF
-	-	TRBJ1-2	TRBV7-2	TGTGCCAGCAGCCTAGGGGTGTATGGCTACACCTTC	CASSLGVYGYTF
-	-	TRBJ1-3	TRBV2	TGTGCCAGTAGCCCGACGGTGGTCTCTGGAAACACCATATATTTT	CASSPTVVSGNTIYF
-	TRBD1	TRBJ2-7	TRBV14	TGTGCCAGCAGGTCTGGGACAGGCTCCTACGAGCAGTACTTC	CASRSGTGSYEQYF
-	-	TRBJ1-2	TRBV6-5	TGTGCCAGCCGGCCCATAGAGCAGTTCTATGGCTACACCTTC	CASRPIEQFYGYTF
-	TRBD2	TRBJ2-7	TRBV28	TGTGCCAGCAGTTTTCGGACTAGCGGGAGAGGCGAGCAGTACTTC	CASSFRTSGRGEQYF
-	-	TRBJ1-1	TRBV7-2	TGTGCCAGCAGCCTCTTGGGGCTCCCCGGCACTGAAGCTTTCTTT	CASSLLGLPGTEAFF
-	-	TRBJ1-5	TRBV28	TGTGCCAGCACGGGAGGCAATCAGCCCCAGCATTTT	CASTGGNQPQHF
-	TRBD1	TRBJ1-1	TRBV11-2	TGTGCCAGCAGCGTTGCCGGGACAGGGAACACTGAAGCTTTCTTT	CASSVAGTGNTEAFF
-	-	TRBJ1-2	TRBV10-3	TGTGCCATCAGACAGGGTAACTATGGCTACACCTTC	CAIRQGNYGYTF
-	-	TRBJ1-1	TRBV14	TGTGCCAGCAGCCCGTCGGGGCGGACTGAAGCTTTCTTT	CASSPSGRTEAFF
-	-	TRBJ1-1	TRBV6-5	TGTGCCAGCAGGGGTGGGGGGCGCGACACTGAAGCTTTCTTT	CASRGGGRDTEAFF
once	-	TRBJ2-2	TRBV28	TGTGCCAGCGGGGGGACGGTTGGGGAGCTGTTTTTT	CASGGTVGELFF
-	TRBD1	TRBJ2-4	TRBV5-1	TGCGCCAGCAGCTTGGATATTGGACAGGGATCAAACATTCAGTACTTC	CASSLDIGQGSNIQYF
-	-	TRBJ1-1	TRBV7-9	TGTGCCAGCAGCTTAGAGTATCGTTTATTGACTGAAGCTTTCTTT	CASSLEYRLLTEAFF
-	-	TRBJ2-7	TRBV28	TGTGCCAGCAGTACTAAATACGAGCAGTACTTC	CASSTKYEQYF
-	-	TRBJ1-5	TRBV27	TGTGCCAGCAGGCCCGGGGGACCGTCCTCGCAGCCCCAGCATTTT	CASRPGGPSSQPQHF
-	-	TRBJ2-2	TRBV5-1	TGCGCCAGCTTGCAGGGGTCCACGAACACCGGGGAGCTGTTTTTT	CASLQGSTNTGELFF
-	-	TRBJ1-1	TRBV9	TGTGCCAGCAGCGTAGGACTCGACCTAAAGGGCTTGAACACTGAAGCTTTCTTT	CASSVGLDLKGLNTEAFF
-	TRBD1	TRBJ1-5	TRBV18	TGTGCCAGCTCACGTGAGACAGGGGGCTCGGGACAGCCCCAGCATTTT	CASSRETGGSGQPQHF
-	-	TRBJ2-2	TRBV6-1	TGTGCCAGCCTAGGGGGAGGGCCCAACACCGGGGAGCTGTTTTTT	CASLGGGPNTGELFF
-	-	TRBJ2-2	TRBV7-9	TGTGCCAGCAGCTTTACCACGAGGGGTGCCACCGGGGAGCTGTTTTTT	CASSFTTRGATGELFF
once	-	TRBJ2-1	TRBV29-1	TGCAGCGTTGCTCGGAACAATGAGCAGTTCTTC	CSVARNNEQFF
-	-	TRBJ2-7	TRBV19	TGTGCCAGTAGTGCCCAAGAGGGGTACGAGCAGTACTTC	CASSAQEGYEQYF
-	TRBD1	TRBJ1-3	TRBV18	TGTGCCAGCTCGCAGGGGGCCCCCCTCTCTGGAAACACCATATATTTT	CASSQGAPLSGNTIYF
-	-	TRBJ2-5	TRBV14	TGTGCCAGCAGCCAAGAGGGGGAGACCCAGTACTTC	CASSQEGETQYF
-	-	TRBJ1-2	TRBV19	TGTGCCAGTAGTGGAAGTAGGGGGATGGATACCCATGGCTACACCTTC	CASSGSRGMDTHGYTF
-	-	TRBJ2-5	TRBV7-8	TGTGCCAGCAGTCCCGCGGGGAGGGAGACCCAGTACTTC	CASSPAGRETQYF
-	TRBD1	TRBJ2-7	TRBV28	TGTGCCAGCAGCCGGGACAGCTCCTACGAGCAGTACTTC	CASSRDSSYEQYF
-	-	TRBJ1-3	TRBV7-2	TGTGCCAGCAGCTTAGGGGGTAGGACCTCTGGAAACACCATATATTTT	CASSLGGRTSGNTIYF